The 32 T cell receptor beta chains listed next were all sequenced from one sample in a study of CD8 T cells in Susac syndrome. RNA amounts of roughly 0.5 to 1 ug underwent reverse transcription with random hexamers. Using its own MiXCR run on the immunoSEQ multiplex PCR reads, TCRdb lists one record per CDR3 protein. The data hold 180,000 or so distinct CDR3 sequences, with about 95% observed a single time. Sequencing was performed on CD4+ T cells from PBMCs. Source of these receptors: a human donor in good health.

The chain joins TRBV5-4 to TRBJ2-7, with 8 bases identical to TRBD2. V gave up 4 bases and J gave up 0 bases; unmatched junction bases: 3. This CDR3 is 14 amino acids long. The germline V gene encodes CDR1 SGHNT and CDR2 YYREEE (reference sequence). CDR3 coding DNA: TGTGCCAGCAGCACCGGGACTAGCTCCTACGAGCAGTACTTC. Its translation: CASSTGTSSYEQYF.

The genes are TRBV7-2 and TRBJ2-1; 7 bases are shared with TRBD2. In germline, CDR1 is SGHTA, CDR2 FQGNSA. This CDR3 spans 16 amino acids. J lost 3 bases, V lost 3 bases, and 8 bases had no gene match. CDR3 loop: CASSLAPGRDYNEQFF. CDR3 nucleotides: TGTGCCAGCAGCTTGGCCCCAGGGAGGGACTACAATGAGCAGTTCTTC.

The chain has TRBV15 and TRBJ2-1; D gene ambiguous. The CDR3 runs 17 residues. The ends were cut back, 0 bases at V and 4 bases at J, with 16 bases in the middle. From germline, CDR1 is LNHNV and CDR2 YYDKDF (reference sequence). CDR3 coding DNA: TGTGCCACCAGCAGAGATTTTCAGTCCGTCTTTTACAATGAGCAGTTCTTC. Its translation: CATSRDFQSVFYNEQFF.

The chain combines TRBV3-1 with TRBJ1-1; D uncertain. This CDR3 region has 15 residues. Germline V gives CDR1 LGHDT, CDR2 YNNKEL (reference sequence). V lost 1 base and J 1 base, leaving 10 bases between the germline ends. This CDR3 reads CASSQAVGPNTEAFF. The CDR3 DNA is TGTGCCAGCAGCCAAGCTGTAGGACCGAACACTGAAGCTTTCTTT.

The chain links TRBV20-1 to TRBJ1-4, with D tentatively TRBD1 (6 bases). The CDR3 is made up of 12 amino acids. Germline CDR1 DFQATT, CDR2 SNEGSKA (reference sequence). This CDR3 is CSWTATNEKLFF. The DNA for the CDR3 is TGCTCTTGGACAGCAACTAATGAAAAACTGTTTTTT.

The chain has TRBV30 and TRBJ1-5; no firm D call. Between the trimmed V and J ends, which lost 0 bases and 3 bases, there was a span of 6 bases. Germline lookup yields CDR1 GTSNPN and CDR2 SVGIG (reference sequence). The CDR3 sequence is 13 residues long. The CDR3 DNA sequence: TGTGCCTGGAGTGTACTGGACAATCAGCCCCAGCATTTT. It specifies CAWSVLDNQPQHF.

The V call is TRBV29-1, the J call TRBJ2-7, with 11 positions matching TRBD2. The CDR3 is 17 residues long. Germline V CDR1 and CDR2: SQVTM, ANQGSEA. Unmatched junction bases numbered 9, after V lost 1 base and J lost 1 base. The CDR3 nucleotides read TGCAGCGTTGAAGGCCTAGCGGGAGGACTCGGGTCCTACGAGCAGTACTTC. This encodes CSVEGLAGGLGSYEQYF.

The J gene is TRBJ2-1, the V gene TRBV6-6; D gene ambiguous. The germline V and J ends were trimmed by 3 bases and 5 bases, with 14 bases remaining between them. This CDR3 region has 15 residues. Per germline, CDR1 MNHNY and CDR2 SVGAGI (reference sequence). CDR3 region: CASSYMGWADNEQFF. As DNA, the CDR3 is TGTGCCAGCAGTTATATGGGCTGGGCCGACAATGAGCAGTTCTTC.

This clonotype was picked up one time. The chain is built from TRBV29-1 and TRBJ2-1; the match to TRBD1 covers 9 bases. The length of the CDR3 is 14 residues. The trim removed 5 bases at V and 12 bases at J, leaving 14 bases unmatched. The germline V gene has CDR1 SQVTM and CDR2 ANQGSEA. CDR3 in DNA: TGCAGCGTTTGGGGGACAGGGTTGAGCCGCGGGCAGTTCTTC. It encodes CSVWGTGLSRGQFF.

The V call is TRBV30, the J call TRBJ1-2; 7 nucleotides agree with TRBD1. CDR1 is GTSNPN and CDR2 is SVGIG in the germline V gene (reference sequence). The CDR3 is 13 amino acids. The V segment lost 2 bases and the J segment 4 bases; nucleotides outside the gene matches: 4. Here the CDR3 DNA reads TGTGCCTGGAGTCCGGGACAGATCTATGGCTACACCTTC. This encodes CAWSPGQIYGYTF.

The rearrangement uses TRBV30 and TRBJ1-5, with D maybe TRBD1 (5 bases). CDR1 and CDR2 (germline): GTSNPN, SVGIG (reference sequence). The CDR3 has 14 amino acids. V was shortened by 4 bases and J by 7 bases, with 17 bases between the two germline ends. In nucleotides, the CDR3 is TGTGCCTGGACCCTGTGGGGGTCGGGCCAGCCCCAGCATTTT. Its protein product is CAWTLWGSGQPQHF.

The V gene is TRBV7-2, the J gene TRBJ2-1; D possibly matches TRBD1 or TRBD2 (6 bases each). V was cut by 1 base and J by 4 bases, with 11 bases left in between. The CDR3 runs to 15 residues. Germline-derived CDR1 and CDR2 are SGHTA and FQGNSA. The CDR3 coding sequence is TGTGCCAGCAGCTTAGAGGGGGGCGGTTACAATGAGCAGTTCTTC. Protein sequence: CASSLEGGGYNEQFF.

This chain connects TRBV4-2 to TRBJ2-7; 8 bases are a match to TRBD1. This CDR3 spans 14 amino acids. Germline CDR1 reads LGHNA; CDR2 reads YNFKEQ. The trim removed 6 bases at V and 7 bases at J, leaving 11 bases unmatched. CDR3 DNA sequence: TGTGCCAGCAGGTTCGACAGGGGTTCTGGTGAGCAGTACTTC. It is translated as CASRFDRGSGEQYF.

The chain carries TRBV6-1 and TRBJ2-7; D call uncertain. V was pared by 9 bases and J by 3 bases, with 24 bases between. CDR3 length equals 16 residues. Germline V gene data show CDR1 as MNHNS and CDR2 as SASEGT. The chain's CDR3 is CASDLVWTFHHYEQYF. CDR3 DNA sequence: TGTGCCAGTGACCTGGTATGGACCTTCCATCACTACGAGCAGTACTTC.

The gene calls are TRBV6-9 and TRBJ2-7, with unresolved D. The CDR3 is 12 amino acids. CDR1 and CDR2 from the germline V gene are MNHGY and SVAAGI. The germline V and J ends were trimmed by 6 bases and 7 bases, with 13 bases remaining between them. CDR3 in DNA: TGTGCCAGCAGCGGACGGCCGCTAGAGCAGTACTTC. Protein: CASSGRPLEQYF.

CDR3 sequence: CASSPGLGTGGYNEQFF. For the CDR3, the DNA is TGTGCCAGCAGCCCCGGCTTAGGGACAGGAGGTTACAATGAGCAGTTCTTC. The chain is built from TRBV3-1 and TRBJ2-1; TRBD1 agrees at 8 bases. CDR3 length equals 17 residues. Trimming cost V 4 bases and J 4 bases; bases outside gene matches: 12. Per germline, CDR1 LGHDT and CDR2 YNNKEL (reference sequence).

The chain couples TRBV12-3 or TRBV12-4 to TRBJ2-7; TRBD1 matches 8 bases. Unmatched junction bases numbered 4, after V lost 7 bases and J lost 2 bases. The CDR3 is 13 residues long. CDR3: CASTRDRTYEQYF. CDR3 coding DNA: TGTGCCAGCACTCGGGACAGGACCTACGAGCAGTACTTC.

The V and J genes are TRBV14 and TRBJ2-5, with 10 positions matching TRBD2. Germline V lookup: CDR1 SGHDN, CDR2 FVKESK. The length of the CDR3 is 15 residues. Germline trimming cut 5 bases from V and 4 bases from J; bases unmatched to any gene: 7. CDR3 residues: CASSYLAGVGETQYF. The DNA of the CDR3 is TGTGCCAGCAGCTACCTAGCGGGAGTCGGAGAGACCCAGTACTTC.

The chain carries TRBV15 and TRBJ2-7, with a tentative D call TRBD2 (6 bases). Germline CDR1 LNHNV, CDR2 YYDKDF (reference sequence). The CDR3 totals 13 residues. Trimming took off 0 bases at V and 6 bases at J, with 9 bases between the two ends. The CDR3 coding sequence is TGTGCCACCAGCAGAGATTTGGGAGGCGAGCAGTACTTC. This gives the protein CATSRDLGGEQYF.

The chain employs TRBV30 and TRBJ1-4; D gene uncertain. Between the trimmed V and J ends, which lost 2 bases and 5 bases, there was a span of 3 bases. Per germline, CDR1 GTSNPN and CDR2 SVGIG (reference sequence). The CDR3 sequence is 11 residues long. For the CDR3, the DNA is TGTGCCTGGAGTCTGAATGAAAAACTGTTTTTT. The encoded protein is CAWSLNEKLFF.

The chain joins TRBV16 to TRBJ2-7; no reliable D call. The CDR3 sequence is 13 residues long. Germline V gene lookup returns CDR1 KGHSY and CDR2 FQNENV. Trimming left V 5 bases short and J 2 bases short, with 10 bases between. The CDR3 protein is CASSTDGAYEQYF. In nucleotides, the CDR3 is TGTGCCAGCAGCACTGACGGAGCCTACGAGCAGTACTTC.

The rearrangement uses TRBV29-1 and TRBJ2-6; no clear D gene. The CDR3 loop spans 15 amino acids. Germline V gene lookup returns CDR1 SQVTM and CDR2 ANQGSEA. The ends were cut back, 4 bases at V and 0 bases at J, with 10 bases in the middle. In DNA, the CDR3 is TGCAGCGTTGTCCGAGTGCTCTCTGGGGCCAACGTCCTGACTTTC. Encoded protein: CSVVRVLSGANVLTF.

This chain connects TRBV30 to TRBJ2-5, with D perhaps TRBD1 (7 bases). V shed 0 bases and J shed 6 bases, with 17 bases lying between them. The CDR3 totals 15 residues. Germline CDR1 reads GTSNPN; CDR2 reads SVGIG (reference sequence). The CDR3 reads CAWSVFRAGGKTQYF. CDR3 nucleotides: TGTGCCTGGAGTGTATTCCGGGCAGGGGGGAAGACCCAGTACTTC.

This chain links TRBV6-2 or TRBV6-3 with TRBJ2-1; 10 nucleotides line up with TRBD2. Germline values: CDR1 MNHEY, CDR2 SVGEGT. The CDR3 totals 14 residues. Trimming at V came to 6 bases and at J to 10 bases, leaving 9 bases not matched to a gene. CDR3 nucleotides: TGTGCCAGCAGCCAGCGGGAGGGCCCTGTCGAGCAGTTCTTC. Its protein is CASSQREGPVEQFF.

This clonotype was seen only once. This chain joins TRBV6-5 and TRBJ2-5, with D unclear. This CDR3 has 12 residues. Trimming took 5 bases from V and 4 from J, leaving 8 bases between them. CDR1 and CDR2 from the germline V gene are MNHEY and SVGAGI. The CDR3 region is CASSNTRETQYF. CDR3 nucleotide sequence: TGTGCCAGCAGTAATACCAGAGAGACCCAGTACTTC.

J is TRBJ2-6 and V is TRBV29-1, with D perhaps TRBD2 (5 bases). Germline CDR1 and CDR2: SQVTM and ANQGSEA. With 6 bases removed from V and 4 bases from J, the gap between germline ends came to 10 bases. The length of the CDR3 is 13 residues. The CDR3 DNA sequence: TGCAGCGTGGAGGTCTCCGGGGCCAACGTCCTGACTTTC. Its translation is CSVEVSGANVLTF.

The V gene is TRBV7-2, the J gene TRBJ2-3, with 10 bases that match TRBD1. The junction had 10 bases not matched to a gene; V was cut back by 6 bases and J by 4 bases. There are 16 residues in the CDR3. The germline CDR1 and CDR2 sequences are SGHTA and FQGNSA. CDR3 bases: TGTGCCAGCAGGTATACCGGGACAGGGGTCGCAGATACGCAGTATTTT. Its translation: CASRYTGTGVADTQYF.

The chain joins TRBV25-1 to TRBJ2-7; no clear D. This CDR3 contains 12 residues. V lost 7 bases and J lost 6, with 13 bases in between. The germline gives CDR1 MGHDK, CDR2 SYGVNS. The CDR3: CASIGKNREQYF. CDR3 nucleotides: TGTGCCAGCATCGGTAAAAATCGCGAGCAGTACTTC.

This chain links TRBV4-3 with TRBJ2-1; possibly TRBD2 for D (6 bases). The germline V gene encodes CDR1 LGHNA and CDR2 YSLEER. CDR3 length: 14 amino acids. Deletions cut 3 bases from V and 9 bases from J, with 15 bases between. The CDR3, as DNA: TGCGCCAGCAGCCAGGTTCCGGGAGAGGGTGAGCAGTTCTTC. This gives the protein CASSQVPGEGEQFF.

The chain links TRBV6-5 to TRBJ2-3; 9 bases are shared with TRBD1. V lost 6 bases and J lost 10; bases outside the gene matches: 14. The CDR3 has 15 amino acids. Looked up from germline, CDR1 is MNHEY and CDR2 is SVGAGI. CDR3 sequence reads: CASSFPGQGVSAQYF. The CDR3 region has the DNA TGTGCCAGCAGCTTTCCGGGACAGGGCGTCTCTGCGCAGTATTTT.

V usage is TRBV4-3 and J usage is TRBJ2-1; a weak D match, TRBD1 (5 bases). Germline V gene lookup returns CDR1 LGHNA and CDR2 YSLEER. The V end was cut by 1 base, the J end by 8 bases, with 9 bases between. The CDR3 is made up of 13 amino acids. Written as DNA, the CDR3 is TGCGCCAGCAGCCAAGGCCCAGGGTATGAGCAGTTCTTC. Translation gives CASSQGPGYEQFF.

V usage is TRBV3-1 and J usage is TRBJ2-3; D may match TRBD1 or TRBD2 (5 bases each). V shed 1 base and J shed 7 bases, with 12 bases lying between them. Germline CDR1 is LGHDT and CDR2 is YNNKEL (reference sequence). The CDR3 consists of 14 residues. The DNA for the CDR3 is TGTGCCAGCAGCCAAGGTTCCGGGACCCATACGCAGTATTTT. This sequence encodes CASSQGSGTHTQYF.